Sequencing of this T cell receptor (beta chain) was carried out in a study of CD8+CD57+ T cells in acquired aplastic anemia. Study details: Isolated CD4+ and CD8+ cells, once sorted, yielded DNA averaging around 3 ug. General study results and limits: Patients shared just under 30 CD8+ CDR3 sequences with controls. With respect to CD8+ Simpson's diversity, patients and controls did not differ significantly.

Worth noting for this clonotype: The antigen is not known.

CDR1 SGHVS and CDR2 FQNEAQ come from the germline V gene. There are 16 residues in the CDR3. V was pared by 0 bases and J by 2 bases, with 4 bases of the junction left unmatched. The study profiled TCR beta VDJ and CDR3 using genomic DNA as template. TCRdb fed the reads into MiXCR, producing one record per CDR3 protein. The table includes around 250,000 distinct CDR3 sequences, roughly 50% detected once. This receptor was taken from a human donor with severe aplastic anemia or a healthy control (not recorded which). V usage is TRBV7-8 and J usage is TRBJ2-3; 8 bases agree with TRBD2. Sequencing was performed on sorted CD4+, CD8+, or CD8+CD57+ T cells (not recorded which) from PBMCs. Here the CDR3 reads CASSLALLAVTDTQYF. The CDR3 DNA follows: TGTGCCAGCAGCTTAGCCCTACTAGCGGTCACAGATACGCAGTATTTT.